A single sample is the source of the 19 T cell receptor beta chains below, sequenced in a study of cytomegalovirus exposure and HLA in healthy donors. TCRdb's table, derived via immunoSEQ multiplex PCR, lists solely in-frame clones and lacks some. The sample yields over 100,000 clones, about nine tenths seen once. Sample: PBMCs. The receptor set was obtained from a woman between 18 and 29 years old in good health and CMV-seronegative.

DNA for the CDR3: TGTGCCAGCAGCCTACAGGGGGTTCGCCAGAACACTGAAGCTTTCTTT. Its translation is CASSLQGVRQNTEAFF. The V and J genes are TRBV7-3 and TRBJ1-1; the match to TRBD1 covers 8 bases. CDR1 is SGHTA and CDR2 is FQGTGA in the germline V gene. Trimming cost V 5 bases and J 1 base; bases outside gene matches: 9. CDR3 length: 16 amino acids.

The chain links TRBV9 to TRBJ1-3; D call uncertain. V was trimmed by 0 bases and J by 0 bases, leaving 13 bases between them. Germline V gene lookup returns CDR1 SGDLS and CDR2 YYNGEE. This CDR3 has 17 residues. The CDR3 loop reads CASSVGQTFSSGNTIYF. The CDR3, as DNA: TGTGCCAGCAGCGTAGGTCAAACTTTTAGCTCTGGAAACACCATATATTTT.

This clone was detected a few times. The chain joins TRBV13 to TRBJ2-7; the match to TRBD1 covers 10 bases. Germline CDR1 is PRHDT and CDR2 is FYEKMQ (reference sequence). The V gene end was trimmed by 8 bases and the J gene end by 1 base; junction bases not matched to a gene: 5. CDR3 length: 14 residues. The CDR3 loop is CASGGQGTSYEQYF. Written as DNA, the CDR3 is TGTGCCAGCGGGGGACAGGGGACTTCCTACGAGCAGTACTTC.

The V call is TRBV28, the J call TRBJ1-3, with a weak D call TRBD1 (6 bases). Trimming took 4 bases from V and 2 from J, leaving 9 bases between them. The CDR3 is 14 amino acids. CDR1 and CDR2 (germline): MDHEN, SYDVKM. CDR3 sequence (DNA): TGTGCCAGCAGTTCAGGGGTCCCTGGAAACACCATATATTTT. Protein sequence: CASSSGVPGNTIYF.

The V gene is TRBV5-8, the J gene TRBJ2-7; 9 bases line up with TRBD1. The CDR3 is made up of 14 amino acids. Germline V gene sequence: CDR1 SGHTS, CDR2 YDEGEE. V lost 3 bases and J lost 2; bases outside the gene matches: 3. CDR3 sequence reads: CASSWGQGTYEQYF. The CDR3 DNA sequence: TGTGCCAGCAGCTGGGGACAGGGAACCTACGAGCAGTACTTC.

V usage is TRBV4-3 and J usage is TRBJ2-7, with D maybe TRBD1 (5 bases). Per germline, CDR1 LGHNA and CDR2 YSLEER. This CDR3 contains 14 residues. Trimming took off 5 bases at V and 0 bases at J, with 11 bases between the two ends. Here the CDR3 reads CASSGRQSSYEQYF. The CDR3 DNA reads as TGCGCCAGCAGCGGGCGACAGAGCTCCTACGAGCAGTACTTC.

The gene calls are TRBV14 and TRBJ2-1; D gene ambiguous. CDR1 and CDR2 (germline): SGHDN, FVKESK. V lost 0 bases, J lost 2 bases, and 2 bases lay in between. This CDR3 region has 13 residues. The CDR3 DNA sequence: TGTGCCAGCAGCCAAGACACCTACAATGAGCAGTTCTTC. Translating it yields CASSQDTYNEQFF.

The chain joins TRBV4-1 to TRBJ2-5; 9 positions agree with TRBD2. The length of the CDR3 is 15 residues. V trimming: 7 bases; J trimming: 5 bases; junction bases outside the gene matches: 11. CDR1 and CDR2 from the germline V gene are MGHRA and YSYEKL. The CDR3: CASTRYSGSGETQYF. DNA of the CDR3: TGCGCCAGCACCCGATATAGCGGGAGCGGCGAGACCCAGTACTTC.

V is TRBV27 and J is TRBJ2-7; D not certain. Trimming pared 2 bases from V and 2 bases from J, leaving 7 bases between. Germline V gene lookup returns CDR1 MNHEY and CDR2 SMNVEV (reference sequence). This CDR3 has 13 amino acids. The CDR3 here is CASSLGSAYEQYF. The DNA of the CDR3 is TGTGCCAGCAGTTTAGGTTCAGCCTACGAGCAGTACTTC.

The table lists this clone with a few counts. The rearrangement joins TRBV7-3 to TRBJ2-5, with 7 bases that match TRBD1. V shed 3 bases, J shed 4 bases, and the junction held 5 bases outside the gene matches. This CDR3 is built from 14 residues. Germline loops: CDR1 SGHTA, CDR2 FQGTGA. The CDR3 DNA reads as TGTGCCAGCAGCTTCACCGGGACAGCAGAGACCCAGTACTTC. Its protein is CASSFTGTAETQYF.

J is TRBJ1-6 and V is TRBV6-5; D is uncertain. CDR1 MNHEY and CDR2 SVGAGI come from the germline V gene. V lost 0 bases and J 6 bases, leaving 6 bases between the germline ends. The length of the CDR3 is 14 residues. DNA of the CDR3: TGTGCCAGCAGTTACTCTTCGGGTAATTCACCCCTCCACTTT. Amino acids: CASSYSSGNSPLHF.

This chain connects TRBV11-3 to TRBJ2-2; D might be TRBD1 (5 bases). Trimming removed 1 base at V and 4 bases at J, with 10 bases between. There are 15 residues in the CDR3. Looked up from germline, CDR1 is SGHNT and CDR2 is YENEEA. The DNA for the CDR3 is TGTGCCAGCAGCTTAGGGGTCAGGGCCACCGGGGAGCTGTTTTTT. This gives the protein CASSLGVRATGELFF.

V is TRBV5-4 and J is TRBJ1-1, with D unresolved. The germline gives CDR1 SGHNT, CDR2 YYREEE (reference sequence). The CDR3 totals 13 residues. V was shortened by 1 base and J by 8 bases, with 12 bases between the two germline ends. The CDR3 spells CASSLTDQTEAFF. DNA for the CDR3: TGTGCCAGCAGCTTGACAGACCAGACCGAAGCTTTCTTT.

This chain joins TRBV7-9 and TRBJ2-7, with D uncertain. CDR3 length: 13 amino acids. V shed 5 bases and J shed 2 bases, with 10 bases lying between them. Germline CDR1 is SEHNR and CDR2 is FQNEAQ (reference sequence). The CDR3 sequence: CASSPLAAYEQYF. Written as DNA, the CDR3 is TGTGCCAGCAGCCCGCTCGCAGCCTACGAGCAGTACTTC.

V is TRBV19 and J is TRBJ2-3; possibly TRBD2 for D (5 bases). Germline V gene lookup returns CDR1 LNHDA and CDR2 SQIVND (reference sequence). V was clipped by 7 bases and J by 2 bases, with 13 bases between them. The CDR3 is 14 amino acids. DNA of the CDR3: TGTGCCAGTACTCGGGGTTACTACACAGATACGCAGTATTTT. This codes for CASTRGYYTDTQYF.

The chain carries TRBV7-3 and TRBJ2-7; 9 positions agree with TRBD2. Germline CDR1 and CDR2: SGHTA and FQGTGA. Losses at the gene ends were 0 bases for V and 1 base for J; bases not matched to a gene: 10. This CDR3 spans 18 amino acids. CDR3 coding DNA: TGTGCCAGCAGCTTAACCACAAGCGGGAGGTCCTCATCCTACGAGCAGTACTTC. Protein sequence: CASSLTTSGRSSSYEQYF. Filled out from reference TRBV7-3 and TRBJ2-7, the complete variable domain reads GAGVSQTPSNKVTEKGKYVELRCDPISGHTALYWYRQSLGQGPEFLIYFQGTGAADDSGLPNDRFFAVRPEGSVSTLKIQRTERGDSAVYLCASSLTTSGRSSSYEQYFGPGTRLTVT.

This clone was seen only a few times. The V gene is TRBV7-3, the J gene TRBJ1-1; perhaps TRBD1 as D (6 bases). Germline assignment: CDR1 SGHTA and CDR2 FQGTGA. V gave up 5 bases and J gave up 7 bases, with 20 bases separating them. This CDR3 is 15 amino acids long. The CDR3 DNA reads as TGTGCCAGCAGCCCGTCAGGCGGGGGGCTTATTGAAGCTTTCTTT. This gives the protein CASSPSGGGLIEAFF.

This sequence joins TRBV27 and TRBJ2-1; D not certain. CDR3 length: 15 amino acids. Germline V CDR1 and CDR2: MNHEY, SMNVEV (reference sequence). Trimming cost V 6 bases and J 2 bases, with 14 bases left between them. This CDR3 reads CASRRWAVPYNEQFF. DNA of the CDR3: TGTGCCAGCAGGCGCTGGGCAGTACCCTACAATGAGCAGTTCTTC.

This chain uses TRBV28 with TRBJ2-1; D perhaps matches TRBD1 (5 bases). Trimming took off 2 bases at V and 9 bases at J, with 8 bases between the two ends. Germline V gives CDR1 MDHEN, CDR2 SYDVKM. This CDR3 is 12 amino acids long. CDR3 sequence: CASSLLQGEQFF. CDR3 in DNA: TGTGCCAGCAGTTTACTGCAGGGTGAGCAGTTCTTC.